This T cell receptor (beta chain) comes out of a study of Ad26.COV2.S vaccination and SARS-CoV-2 variants. Treatment meaning: roughly 19 received Ad26.COV2.S at low or high dose, single or two shots; roughly five received placebo; per-sample allocation not given. The samples date from day 63 after the first vaccine or placebo injection. This vaccine is an Ad26 vector that expresses the Wuhan-strain SARS-CoV-2 spike. Comments on this clone: The antigen is undetermined.

Whole-study findings and limits: From the TCR breadth and depth analyses, total T cell responses may have been underestimated. After vaccination, substantial breadth of spike-specific CD8+ and CD4+ responses was reported.

This table comes from immunoSEQ multiplex PCR, and its TCRdb copy is limited to in-frame clones, with some not included. Among 400,000 to 500,000 clones listed, roughly 89% were seen once. Sequencing used peripheral blood, obtained in a trial of Ad26.COV2.S vaccine versus placebo. The TCR was taken from a person between 18 and 65 years old who received the Ad26.COV2.S COVID-19 vaccine or a placebo.

CDR3 in amino acids: CASSVTGVKDTQYF. The DNA for the CDR3 is TGTGCCAGCAGCGTAACGGGGGTTAAGGATACGCAGTATTTT. V usage is TRBV9 and J usage is TRBJ2-3; maybe TRBD2 (6 bases). V lost 1 base to trimming and J lost 6 bases, with 12 bases between them. Germline assignment: CDR1 SGDLS and CDR2 YYNGEE. The CDR3 is 14 residues long.